This TCR beta chain came from a study of T-cell reconstitution after alpha-beta-depleted transplantation in children. In regard to this clonotype: What it binds is not known.

Unique molecular identifiers were used in preparing the TCRbeta library. TCRdb passed the PCR reads through MiXCR, listing each CDR3 protein once. The table shows approximately 190,000 distinct CDR3 sequences, with about 8.2% occurring only once. The CDR3 consists of 14 residues. The germline gives CDR1 KGHSH, CDR2 LQKENI. Trimming shortened V by 2 bases and J by 4 bases, and 9 bases separated the two germline ends. General study findings and limits: The origin of alpha-beta T cells about two months after transplant was reportedly several hundred expanded graft clones. Surviving recipient T cells and thymic progenitors produced the high day-60 TCRbeta diversity seen in some patients. Most T-cell counts and diversity one year after the transplant came from T cells that were newly produced.

Sample: PBMCs, mostly from graft donor cells, taken 360 days after TCRalphabeta/CD19-depleted stem cell transplant. This sequence joins TRBV18 and TRBJ1-5, with a possible D match to TRBD1 (6 bases). The TCR originated in a male patient aged 2 to 10 who had a stem cell transplant for acute myeloid leukemia, so the T cells may come from the graft donor. In DNA, the CDR3 is TGTGCCAGCTCACCAAGACAGGATAATCAGCCCCAGCATTTT. Its translation: CASSPRQDNQPQHF.